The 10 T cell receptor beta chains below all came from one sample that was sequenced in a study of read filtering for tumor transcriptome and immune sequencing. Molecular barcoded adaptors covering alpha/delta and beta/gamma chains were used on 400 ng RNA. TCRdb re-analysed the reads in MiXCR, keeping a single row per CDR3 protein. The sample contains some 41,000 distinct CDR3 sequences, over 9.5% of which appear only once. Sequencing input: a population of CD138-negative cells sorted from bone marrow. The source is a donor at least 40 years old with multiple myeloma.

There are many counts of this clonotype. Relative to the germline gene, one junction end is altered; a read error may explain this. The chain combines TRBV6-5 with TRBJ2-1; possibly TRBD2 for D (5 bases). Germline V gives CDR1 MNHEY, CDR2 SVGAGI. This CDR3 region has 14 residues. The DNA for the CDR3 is TGTGCCAGCACCCAAGAGGGCTCCTACAGTGAGCAGTTCTTC. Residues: CASTQEGSYSEQFF.

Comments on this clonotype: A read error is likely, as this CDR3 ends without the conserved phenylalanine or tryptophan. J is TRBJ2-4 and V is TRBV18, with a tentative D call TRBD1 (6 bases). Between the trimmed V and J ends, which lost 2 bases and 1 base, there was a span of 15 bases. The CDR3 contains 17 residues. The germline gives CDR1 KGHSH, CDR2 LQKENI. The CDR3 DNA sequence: TGTGCCAGCTCACCATCACAGGGTGACAAGGCCAAAAACATTCAGTACCTC. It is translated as CASSPSQGDKAKNIQYL.

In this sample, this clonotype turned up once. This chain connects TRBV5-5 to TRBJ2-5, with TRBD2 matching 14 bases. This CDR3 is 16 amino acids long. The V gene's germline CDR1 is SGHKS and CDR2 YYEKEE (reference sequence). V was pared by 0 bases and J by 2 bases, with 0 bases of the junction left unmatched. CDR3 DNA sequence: TGTGCCAGCAGCTTGGGGACTAGCGGGGGGCAAGAGACCCAGTACTTC. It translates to CASSLGTSGGQETQYF.

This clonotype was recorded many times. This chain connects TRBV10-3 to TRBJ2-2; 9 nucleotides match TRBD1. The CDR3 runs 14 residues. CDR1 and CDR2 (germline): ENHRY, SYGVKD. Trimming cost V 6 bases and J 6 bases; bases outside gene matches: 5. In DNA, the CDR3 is TGTGCCATCAGCCCCCGGGACAGGGCCGGGGAGCTGTTTTTT. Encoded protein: CAISPRDRAGELFF.

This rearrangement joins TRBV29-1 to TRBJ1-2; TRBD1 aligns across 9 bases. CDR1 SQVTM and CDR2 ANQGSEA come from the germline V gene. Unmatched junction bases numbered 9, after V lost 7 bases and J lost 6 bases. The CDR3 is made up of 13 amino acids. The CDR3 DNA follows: TGCAGCGCAGGGACAGGGAATGTTGATGGCTACACCTTC. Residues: CSAGTGNVDGYTF. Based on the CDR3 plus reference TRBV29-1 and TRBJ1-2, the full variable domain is SAVISQKPSRDICQRGTSLTIQCQVDSQVTMMFWYRQQPGQSLTLIATANQGSEATYESGFVIDKFPISRPNLTFSTLTVSNMSPEDSSIYLCSAGTGNVDGYTFGSGTRLTVV.

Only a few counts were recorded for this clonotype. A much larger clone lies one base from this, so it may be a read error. CDR3 nucleotide sequence: TGTGCCAGCAGCTTAGATCGCCCTAGCGGCTACAATGGGCAGTTCTTC. Residues: CASSLDRPSGYNGQFF. This chain links TRBV11-2 with TRBJ2-1, with TRBD2 matching over 7 bases. The CDR3 is 16 amino acids. Per germline, CDR1 SGHAT and CDR2 FQNNGV.

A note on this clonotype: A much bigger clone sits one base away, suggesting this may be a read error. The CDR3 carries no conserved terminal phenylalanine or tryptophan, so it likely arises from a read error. CDR3 bases: TGCAGTGCTAGCGGGGGGCCCGATACGCAGTATATT. Amino acid sequence: CSASGGPDTQYI. V gene TRBV20-1 combines with J gene TRBJ2-3; perhaps TRBD2 as D (7 bases). CDR3 length equals 12 residues. The germline CDR1 and CDR2 sequences are DFQATT and SNEGSKA (reference sequence). V lost 3 bases to trimming and J lost 6 bases, with 10 bases between them.

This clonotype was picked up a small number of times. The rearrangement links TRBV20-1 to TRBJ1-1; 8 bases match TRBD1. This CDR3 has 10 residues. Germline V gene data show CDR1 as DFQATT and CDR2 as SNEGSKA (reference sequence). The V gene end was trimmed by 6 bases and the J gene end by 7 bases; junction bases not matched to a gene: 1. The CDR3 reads CSAGQGEAFF. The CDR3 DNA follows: TGCAGTGCCGGACAGGGTGAAGCTTTCTTT.

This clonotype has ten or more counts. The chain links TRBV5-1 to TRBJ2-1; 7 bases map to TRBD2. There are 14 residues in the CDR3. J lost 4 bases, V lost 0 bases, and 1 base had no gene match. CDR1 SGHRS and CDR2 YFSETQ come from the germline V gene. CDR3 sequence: CASSLGGGYNEQFF. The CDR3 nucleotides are TGCGCCAGCAGCTTGGGCGGGGGTTACAATGAGCAGTTCTTC.

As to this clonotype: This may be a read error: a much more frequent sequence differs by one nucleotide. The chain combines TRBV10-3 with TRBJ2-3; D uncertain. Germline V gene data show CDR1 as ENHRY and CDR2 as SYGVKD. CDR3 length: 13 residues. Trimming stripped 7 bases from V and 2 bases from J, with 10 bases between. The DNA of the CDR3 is TGTGCCATCAAGCCTCCGATCACAGATACGCAGTATTTT. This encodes CAIKPPITDTQYF.